These T cell receptor beta chains were read from a single sample in a study of blood T cell repertoires in COVID-19. Clones were sequenced by immunoSEQ multiplex PCR, and TCRdb holds only the in-frame ones, with some missing. The profile covers roughly 360,000 clones, with 83% appearing a single time and around 5% taken by the ten largest. The sample consisted of PBMCs or T cells enriched from blood (not recorded which). Receptor source: a woman in her forties or fifties who had recovered from COVID-19. CDR3s include the opening cysteine and the closing phenylalanine or tryptophan. Each record gives: clone size, V gene, D gene, J gene, CDR3 DNA, CDR3 protein. D genes are given only for firm matches. Some rows mark clone size as missing; the rest say once, few, many or name a class of expanded clone.

clone_size: NA
v_call: TRBV7-2
d_call: NA
j_call: TRBJ2-3
cdr3_nt: TGTGCCAGCAGCCATATAGCGGCTAGCACAGATACGCAGTATTTT
cdr3_aa: CASSHIAASTDTQYF

clone_size: once
v_call: TRBV7-2
d_call: TRBD1
j_call: TRBJ1-2
cdr3_nt: TGTGCCAGCAGCTCCGGGACAGGCACCTATGGCTACACCTTC
cdr3_aa: CASSSGTGTYGYTF

clone_size: NA
v_call: TRBV7-2
d_call: NA
j_call: TRBJ1-1
cdr3_nt: TGTGCCAGCAGCTTAGGGGCAGGGTTCACTGAAGCTTTCTTT
cdr3_aa: CASSLGAGFTEAFF

clone_size: NA
v_call: TRBV5-6
d_call: TRBD2
j_call: TRBJ2-1
cdr3_nt: TGTGCCAGCAGCGCTAGCGGGAGGGGAACTTACAATGAGCAGTTCTTC
cdr3_aa: CASSASGRGTYNEQFF

clone_size: NA
v_call: TRBV7-2
d_call: NA
j_call: TRBJ1-1
cdr3_nt: TGTGCCAGCAGCTATGGGGGGTTGAACACTGAAGCTTTCTTT
cdr3_aa: CASSYGGLNTEAFF

clone_size: NA
v_call: TRBV5-1
d_call: NA
j_call: TRBJ2-1
cdr3_nt: TGCGCCAGCAAGACATTATCCTCCTCCTACAATGAGCAGTTCTTC
cdr3_aa: CASKTLSSSYNEQFF

clone_size: NA
v_call: TRBV5-5
d_call: NA
j_call: TRBJ1-3
cdr3_nt: TGTGCCAGCAGATCCCAGTTGGGGGCTCTTGGAAACACCATATATTTT
cdr3_aa: CASRSQLGALGNTIYF

clone_size: NA
v_call: TRBV27
d_call: NA
j_call: TRBJ1-5
cdr3_nt: TGTGCCAGCAGTTTAGAAGGGGCAGGACAGCCCCAGCATTTT
cdr3_aa: CASSLEGAGQPQHF

clone_size: NA
v_call: TRBV11-2
d_call: TRBD2
j_call: TRBJ2-2
cdr3_nt: TGTGCCAGCAGCTCCGTACTCCTAGCGGGAGCCCCCGGCACCGGGGAGCTGTTTTTT
cdr3_aa: CASSSVLLAGAPGTGELFF

clone_size: NA
v_call: TRBV30
d_call: NA
j_call: TRBJ2-7
cdr3_nt: TGTGCCTGGAGTACGGGACTGTCGAGCTCCTACGAGCAGTACTTC
cdr3_aa: CAWSTGLSSSYEQYF

clone_size: NA
v_call: TRBV11-2
d_call: TRBD2
j_call: TRBJ2-1
cdr3_nt: TGTGCCAGCAGCTTAGGGAGCGGGAGCCCCAATGAGCAGTTCTTC
cdr3_aa: CASSLGSGSPNEQFF

clone_size: NA
v_call: TRBV5-1
d_call: TRBD1
j_call: TRBJ2-7
cdr3_nt: TGCGCTAGCAGCTCACAACAGGGGGGCTACGAGCAGTACTTC
cdr3_aa: CASSSQQGGYEQYF

clone_size: once
v_call: TRBV10-3
d_call: TRBD2
j_call: TRBJ2-1
cdr3_nt: TGTGCCATCACCCAACTAGCGGGAGAAAATGAGCAGTTCTTC
cdr3_aa: CAITQLAGENEQFF

clone_size: NA
v_call: TRBV7-9
d_call: NA
j_call: TRBJ1-2
cdr3_nt: TGTGCCAGCAGCTTAGCTGGGGGCCAGAGCTACACCTTC
cdr3_aa: CASSLAGGQSYTF

clone_size: NA
v_call: TRBV5-4
d_call: NA
j_call: TRBJ1-4
cdr3_nt: TGTGCCAGCAGCTTGGGCCCGGGAGGGGATGAAAAACTGTTTTTT
cdr3_aa: CASSLGPGGDEKLFF

clone_size: NA
v_call: TRBV5-5
d_call: TRBD1
j_call: TRBJ1-1
cdr3_nt: TGTGCCAGCAGCTTAAGGACAGGACCGAACACTGAAGCTTTCTTT
cdr3_aa: CASSLRTGPNTEAFF

clone_size: NA
v_call: TRBV9
d_call: TRBD2
j_call: TRBJ2-7
cdr3_nt: TGTGCCAGCAGCGTTGGCGGGAGTCTTTACGAGCAGTACTTC
cdr3_aa: CASSVGGSLYEQYF

clone_size: NA
v_call: TRBV4-3
d_call: NA
j_call: TRBJ1-4
cdr3_nt: TGCGCCAGCAGCCAAGCAAACGCGGGTAATGAAAAACTGTTTTTT
cdr3_aa: CASSQANAGNEKLFF

clone_size: NA
v_call: TRBV4-3
d_call: TRBD2
j_call: TRBJ2-1
cdr3_nt: TGCGCCAGCAGCCACGTGGGAGCGGGGGGGTACAATGAGCAGTTCTTC
cdr3_aa: CASSHVGAGGYNEQFF

clone_size: NA
v_call: TRBV11-3
d_call: NA
j_call: TRBJ1-2
cdr3_nt: TGTGCCAGCAGCCCAAGAGCGCCTAACTATGGCTACACCTTC
cdr3_aa: CASSPRAPNYGYTF